This TCR beta chain was identified during a study of blood T cell repertoires in COVID-19. Looking at the study overall: Sites across the United States, Italy and Spain contributed samples from acute and convalescent COVID-19. T cells, B-cell-depleted T cells, or PBMCs provided the cDNA or gDNA that served as material.

CDR1 is SGHTA, CDR2 FQGNSA, per germline. This CDR3 is built from 16 residues. V lost 5 bases to trimming and J lost 7 bases, with 21 bases between them. Sequenced by immunoSEQ multiplex PCR; TCRdb stores in-frame clones only, minus some. Altogether 450,000 or so clones are present, about 87% being singletons, with the ten largest covering roughly 0.84%. The sequencing sample was made of peripheral blood. The source is a man aged 18 to 29 with COVID-19, enrolled during active disease. This chain joins TRBV7-2 and TRBJ2-1; perhaps TRBD2 as D (7 bases). Here the CDR3 reads CASSQVAGAQGNEQFF. CDR3 nucleotide sequence: TGTGCCAGCAGCCAAGTCGCGGGGGCGCAAGGGAATGAGCAGTTCTTC.